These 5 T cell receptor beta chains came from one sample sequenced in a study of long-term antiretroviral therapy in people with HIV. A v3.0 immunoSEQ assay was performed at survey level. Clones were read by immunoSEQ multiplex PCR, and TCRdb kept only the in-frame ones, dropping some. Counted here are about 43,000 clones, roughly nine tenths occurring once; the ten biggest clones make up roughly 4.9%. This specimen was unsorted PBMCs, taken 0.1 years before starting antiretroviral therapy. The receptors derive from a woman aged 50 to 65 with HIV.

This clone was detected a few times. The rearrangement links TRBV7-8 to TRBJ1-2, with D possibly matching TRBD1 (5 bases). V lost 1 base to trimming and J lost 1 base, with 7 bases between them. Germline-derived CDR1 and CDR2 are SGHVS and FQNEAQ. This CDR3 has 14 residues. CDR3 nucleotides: TGTGCCAGCAGCTTAGGGGGGATTAACTATGGCTACACCTTC. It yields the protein CASSLGGINYGYTF.

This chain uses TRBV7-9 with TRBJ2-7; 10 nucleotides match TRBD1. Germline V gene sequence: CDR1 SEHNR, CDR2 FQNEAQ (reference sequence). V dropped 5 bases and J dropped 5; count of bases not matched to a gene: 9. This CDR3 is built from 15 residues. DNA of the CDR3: TGTGCCAGCAGCCAACGGGGACAGGGGAGAAACGAGCAGTACTTC. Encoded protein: CASSQRGQGRNEQYF.

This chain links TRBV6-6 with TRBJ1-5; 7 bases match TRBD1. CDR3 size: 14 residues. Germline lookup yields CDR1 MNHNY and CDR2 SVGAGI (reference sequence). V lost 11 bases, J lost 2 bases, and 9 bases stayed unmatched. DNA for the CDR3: TGTGCCGCGAAGAGGGGGACAGGCAATCAGCCCCAGCATTTT. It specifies CAAKRGTGNQPQHF.

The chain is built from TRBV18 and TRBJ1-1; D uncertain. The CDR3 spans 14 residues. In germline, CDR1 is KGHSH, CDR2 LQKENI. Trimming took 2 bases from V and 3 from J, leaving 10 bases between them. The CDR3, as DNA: TGTGCCAGCTCACCAGGGTATAGGGACACTGAAGCTTTCTTT. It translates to CASSPGYRDTEAFF.

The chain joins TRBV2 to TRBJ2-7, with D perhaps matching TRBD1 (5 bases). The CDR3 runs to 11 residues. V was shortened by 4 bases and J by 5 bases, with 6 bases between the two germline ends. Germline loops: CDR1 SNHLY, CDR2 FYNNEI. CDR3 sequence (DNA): TGTGCCAGCAGTGTGACAGACGAGCAGTACTTC. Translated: CASSVTDEQYF.